The 14 T cell receptor beta chains presented below share a single source sample, sequenced in a study of T cell responses to AZD1222 COVID-19 vaccine. The repertoire was sequenced with immunoSEQ multiplex PCR; TCRdb's copy has only in-frame clones and lacks some. The table has about 200,000 clones, around 94% seen once. This specimen was peripheral blood, taken 28 days after the second dose of the MenACWY control vaccine. These receptors came from an adult who received the MenACWY meningococcal vaccine as a control.

The chain has TRBV4-2 and TRBJ2-4; 8 bases agree with TRBD1. V shed 7 bases, J shed 9 bases, and the junction held 8 bases outside the gene matches. The CDR3 is 13 residues long. Germline CDR1 reads LGHNA; CDR2 reads YNFKEQ. Here the CDR3 DNA reads TGTGCCAGCAAATCGACAGGGGTGGGCATTCAGTACTTC. As protein: CASKSTGVGIQYF.

The chain couples TRBV3-1 (or the pseudogene TRBV3-2) to TRBJ2-5; 8 nucleotides match TRBD2. V was pared by 0 bases and J by 5 bases, with 5 bases of the junction left unmatched. There are 15 residues in the CDR3. CDR1 is LGHDT, CDR2 YNNKEL, per germline (reference sequence). The CDR3 sequence is CASSQDGRAGETQYF. CDR3 coding DNA: TGTGCCAGCAGCCAAGACGGGAGGGCCGGGGAGACCCAGTACTTC.

The gene calls are TRBV21-1 and TRBJ2-3; the table names TRBD2, a call not compared with the DNA. TRBV21-1 is an annotated pseudogene. This CDR3 is 17 amino acids long. Here the CDR3 reads CASSPNPQVPYSDTQYF. The CDR3, as DNA: TGTGCCAGCAGCCCGAACCCCCAAGTACCCTATTCAGATACGCAGTATTTT.

The chain recombines TRBV5-8 with TRBJ2-7, with TRBD2 as a possible D gene (6 bases). The CDR3 spans 17 residues. Trimming stripped 0 bases from V and 0 bases from J, with 16 bases between. Germline loops: CDR1 SGHTS, CDR2 YDEGEE. The CDR3 DNA follows: TGTGCCAGCAGCTTGGAAACTAGCCTTGAGAGCTCCTACGAGCAGTACTTC. Encoded protein: CASSLETSLESSYEQYF.

This sequence joins TRBV6-1 and TRBJ2-5; no clear D. Germline assignment: CDR1 MNHNS and CDR2 SASEGT. The V end was cut by 2 bases, the J end by 5 bases, with 15 bases between. The CDR3 extends over 15 amino acids. The CDR3 spells CASSERPPVGETQYF. The CDR3 region has the DNA TGTGCCAGCAGTGAACGGCCCCCGGTGGGGGAGACCCAGTACTTC.

The rearrangement joins TRBV6-5 to TRBJ2-1, with TRBD2 identical over 9 bases. This CDR3 comprises 15 residues. Germline CDR1 and CDR2: MNHEY and SVGAGI. V shed 5 bases and J 2 bases; nucleotides not matched to a gene: 4. The DNA for the CDR3 is TGTGCCAGCAGTACCCCTAGCGGGACCTACAATGAGCAGTTCTTC. Translation: CASSTPSGTYNEQFF.

V and J are TRBV7-9 and TRBJ1-1; 10 positions match TRBD1. Germline CDR1 is SEHNR and CDR2 is FQNEAQ (reference sequence). The V gene end was trimmed by 6 bases and the J gene end by 12 bases; junction bases not matched to a gene: 13. This CDR3 is built from 14 residues. The CDR3 DNA reads as TGTGCCAGCAGTTCGTCGGGACAGGGGATTAGACCTTTCTTT. It specifies CASSSSGQGIRPFF.

The genes are TRBV27 and TRBJ2-7, with D perhaps TRBD2 (5 bases). This CDR3 has 14 amino acids. V was trimmed by 5 bases and J by 2 bases, leaving 13 bases between them. Germline assignment: CDR1 MNHEY and CDR2 SMNVEV (reference sequence). CDR3 DNA sequence: TGTGCCAGCAGTCGCAGCGGAGTAGCCTACGAGCAGTACTTC. This codes for CASSRSGVAYEQYF.

The chain carries TRBV6-5 and TRBJ2-3, with D possibly TRBD2 on 5 matching bases. The ends were cut back, 4 bases at V and 6 bases at J, with 11 bases in the middle. This CDR3 is built from 13 residues. CDR1 and CDR2 from the germline V gene are MNHEY and SVGAGI. This chain's CDR3 is CASSSSLGDTQYF. The CDR3 coding sequence is TGTGCCAGCAGTTCCTCACTAGGGGATACGCAGTATTTT.

The rearrangement uses TRBV6-5 and TRBJ2-2; possibly TRBD2 for D (5 bases). The V gene's germline CDR1 is MNHEY and CDR2 SVGAGI. There are 15 residues in the CDR3. Trimming shortened V by 6 bases and J by 1 base, and 12 bases separated the two germline ends. The CDR3 nucleotides are TGTGCCAGCAGGCCTAGCCACGGGAACACCGGGGAGCTGTTTTTT. This sequence encodes CASRPSHGNTGELFF.

The chain links TRBV5-4 to TRBJ1-1; D perhaps matches TRBD1 (6 bases). Between the trimmed V and J ends, which lost 0 bases and 1 base, there was a span of 13 bases. CDR3 length equals 16 residues. The germline V gene encodes CDR1 SGHNT and CDR2 YYREEE (reference sequence). The CDR3 sequence: CASSLGRRGTNTEAFF. The CDR3 region has the DNA TGTGCCAGCAGCTTGGGACGCAGGGGAACGAACACTGAAGCTTTCTTT.

V gene TRBV3-1 (or the pseudogene TRBV3-2) combines with J gene TRBJ2-1, with a weak D call TRBD2 (5 bases). Trimming took 0 bases from V and 4 from J, leaving 10 bases between them. Germline-derived CDR1 and CDR2 are LGHDT and YNNKEL (reference sequence). The CDR3 covers 15 residues. Written as DNA, the CDR3 is TGTGCCAGCAGCCAAGAATCTAGCTCGTACAATGAGCAGTTCTTC. Its translation is CASSQESSSYNEQFF.

The V gene is TRBV7-2, the J gene TRBJ1-4; D perhaps matches TRBD1 (5 bases). V lost 5 bases and J lost 7, with 17 bases in between. The CDR3 totals 15 residues. Germline CDR1 is SGHTA and CDR2 is FQGNSA. This CDR3 is CASSRQLPGGEKLFF. The CDR3 DNA reads as TGTGCCAGCAGCAGACAGCTCCCGGGTGGTGAAAAACTGTTTTTT.

The count of this clone is one. The J gene is TRBJ2-7, the V gene TRBV5-4; 11 nucleotides align to TRBD2. This CDR3 region has 15 residues. The germline V gene encodes CDR1 SGHNT and CDR2 YYREEE (reference sequence). V lost 4 bases and J lost 3; bases outside the gene matches: 6. The CDR3 coding sequence is TGTGCCAGCAGCCTTGGTACTAGCGGGGGCTACGAGCAGTACTTC. Translating it yields CASSLGTSGGYEQYF.